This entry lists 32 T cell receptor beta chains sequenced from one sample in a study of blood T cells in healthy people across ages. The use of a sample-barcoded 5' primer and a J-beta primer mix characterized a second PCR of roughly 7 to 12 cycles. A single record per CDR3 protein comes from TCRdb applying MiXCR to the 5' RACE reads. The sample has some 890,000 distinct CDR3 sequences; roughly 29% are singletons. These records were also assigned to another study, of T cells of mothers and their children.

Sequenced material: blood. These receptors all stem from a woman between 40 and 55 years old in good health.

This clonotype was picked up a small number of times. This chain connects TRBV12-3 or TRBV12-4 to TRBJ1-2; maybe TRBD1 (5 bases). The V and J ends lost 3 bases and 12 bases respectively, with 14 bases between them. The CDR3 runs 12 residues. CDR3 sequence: CASSFGGHGDTF. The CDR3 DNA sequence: TGTGCCAGCAGTTTCGGCGGACACGGGGACACCTTC.

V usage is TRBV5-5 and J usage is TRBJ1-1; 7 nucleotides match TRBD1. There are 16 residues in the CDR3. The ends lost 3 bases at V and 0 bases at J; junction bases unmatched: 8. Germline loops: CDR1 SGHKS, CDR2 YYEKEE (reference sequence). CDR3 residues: CASSYHAGTVNTEAFF. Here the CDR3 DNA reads TGTGCCAGCAGCTACCACGCCGGGACAGTGAACACTGAAGCTTTCTTT.

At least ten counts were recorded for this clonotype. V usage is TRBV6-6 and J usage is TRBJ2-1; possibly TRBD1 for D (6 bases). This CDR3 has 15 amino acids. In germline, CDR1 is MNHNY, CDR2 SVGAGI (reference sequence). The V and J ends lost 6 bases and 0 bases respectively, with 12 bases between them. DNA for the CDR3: TGTGCCAGCAGCCTACAGGGAAGCTCCTACAATGAGCAGTTCTTC. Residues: CASSLQGSSYNEQFF.

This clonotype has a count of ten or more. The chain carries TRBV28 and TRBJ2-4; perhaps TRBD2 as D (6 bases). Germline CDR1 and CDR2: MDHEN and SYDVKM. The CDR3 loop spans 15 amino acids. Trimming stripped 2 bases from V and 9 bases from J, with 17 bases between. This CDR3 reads CASSLGGTLGRIQYF. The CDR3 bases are TGTGCCAGCAGTTTAGGGGGGACCCTTGGTCGCATTCAGTACTTC.

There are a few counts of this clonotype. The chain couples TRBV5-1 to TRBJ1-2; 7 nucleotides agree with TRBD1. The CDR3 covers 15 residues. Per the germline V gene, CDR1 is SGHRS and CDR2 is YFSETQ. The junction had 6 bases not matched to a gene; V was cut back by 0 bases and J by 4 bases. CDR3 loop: CASSLGWGQSYGYTF. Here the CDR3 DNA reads TGCGCCAGCAGCTTGGGTTGGGGACAGTCCTATGGCTACACCTTC.

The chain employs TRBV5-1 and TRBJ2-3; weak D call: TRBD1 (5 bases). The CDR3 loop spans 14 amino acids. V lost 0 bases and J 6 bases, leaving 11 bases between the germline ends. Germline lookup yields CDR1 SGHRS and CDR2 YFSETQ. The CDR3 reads CASSLGAGMDTQYF. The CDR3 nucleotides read TGCGCCAGCAGCTTGGGGGCAGGGATGGATACGCAGTATTTT.

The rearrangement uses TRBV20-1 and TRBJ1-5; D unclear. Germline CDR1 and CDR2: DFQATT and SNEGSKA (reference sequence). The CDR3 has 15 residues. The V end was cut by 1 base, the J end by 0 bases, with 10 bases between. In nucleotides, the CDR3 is TGCAGTGCTAGAGTCCTGTCGAATAGCAATCAGCCCCAGCATTTT. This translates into CSARVLSNSNQPQHF.

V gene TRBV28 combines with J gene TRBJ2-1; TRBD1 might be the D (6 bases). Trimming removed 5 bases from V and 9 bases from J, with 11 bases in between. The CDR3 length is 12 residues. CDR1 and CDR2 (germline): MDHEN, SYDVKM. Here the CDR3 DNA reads TGTGCCAGCAGTCACGACAGGAGTGAGCAGTTCTTC. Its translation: CASSHDRSEQFF. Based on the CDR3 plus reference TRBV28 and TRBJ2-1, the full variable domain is DVKVTQSSRYLVKRTGEKVFLECVQDMDHENMFWYRQDPGLGLRLIYFSYDVKMKEKGDIPEGYSVSREKKERFSLILESASTNQTSMYLCASSHDRSEQFFGPGTRLTVL.

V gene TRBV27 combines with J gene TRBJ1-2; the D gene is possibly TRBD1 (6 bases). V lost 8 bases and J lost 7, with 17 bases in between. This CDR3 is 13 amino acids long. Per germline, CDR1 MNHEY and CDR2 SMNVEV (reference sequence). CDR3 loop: CASHPTGRSGYTF. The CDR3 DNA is TGTGCCAGCCATCCCACAGGGAGGAGTGGCTACACCTTC.

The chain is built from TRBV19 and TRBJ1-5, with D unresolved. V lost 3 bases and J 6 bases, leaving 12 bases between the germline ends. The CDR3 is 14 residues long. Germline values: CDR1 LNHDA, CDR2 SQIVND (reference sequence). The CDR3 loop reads CASSIDGGSQPQHF. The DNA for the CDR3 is TGTGCCAGTAGTATCGATGGAGGGAGTCAGCCCCAGCATTTT.

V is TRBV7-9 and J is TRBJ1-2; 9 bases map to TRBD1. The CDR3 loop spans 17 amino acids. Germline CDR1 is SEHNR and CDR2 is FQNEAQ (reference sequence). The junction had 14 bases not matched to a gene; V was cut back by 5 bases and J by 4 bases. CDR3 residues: CASSPAGQGSRIYGYTF. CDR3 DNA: TGTGCCAGCAGCCCGGCGGGACAGGGTTCGCGCATCTATGGCTACACCTTC.

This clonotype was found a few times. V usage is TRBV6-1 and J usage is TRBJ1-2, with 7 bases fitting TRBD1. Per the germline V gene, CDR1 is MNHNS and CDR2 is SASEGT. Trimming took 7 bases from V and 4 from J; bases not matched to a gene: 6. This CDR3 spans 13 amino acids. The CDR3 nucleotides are TGTGCCAGCACCAGGGGGGAGTCCTATGGCTACACCTTC. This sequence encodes CASTRGESYGYTF.

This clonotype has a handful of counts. The CDR3 DNA follows: TGTGCCAGCAGCGTTCTAGGGCAAGTGGATGAAAAACTGTTTTTT. Amino acids: CASSVLGQVDEKLFF. J is TRBJ1-4 and V is TRBV9; D unclear. V dropped 2 bases and J dropped 6 bases, with 14 bases sitting between them. CDR3 size: 15 residues. Germline V gene lookup returns CDR1 SGDLS and CDR2 YYNGEE.

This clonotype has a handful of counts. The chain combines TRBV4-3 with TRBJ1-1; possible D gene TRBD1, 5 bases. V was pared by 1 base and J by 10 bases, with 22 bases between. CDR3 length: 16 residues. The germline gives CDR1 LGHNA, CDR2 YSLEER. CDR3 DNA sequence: TGCGCCAGCAGCCAAGGGACCCAGGGAAGTTTAGTTTCAGCTTTCTTT. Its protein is CASSQGTQGSLVSAFF.

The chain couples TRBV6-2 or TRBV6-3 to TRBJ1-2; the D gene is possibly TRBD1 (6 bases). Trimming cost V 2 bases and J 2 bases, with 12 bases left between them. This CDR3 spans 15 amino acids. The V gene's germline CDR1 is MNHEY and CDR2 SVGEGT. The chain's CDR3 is CASSYGPGENYGYTF. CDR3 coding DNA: TGTGCCAGCAGTTACGGCCCAGGGGAGAACTATGGCTACACCTTC.

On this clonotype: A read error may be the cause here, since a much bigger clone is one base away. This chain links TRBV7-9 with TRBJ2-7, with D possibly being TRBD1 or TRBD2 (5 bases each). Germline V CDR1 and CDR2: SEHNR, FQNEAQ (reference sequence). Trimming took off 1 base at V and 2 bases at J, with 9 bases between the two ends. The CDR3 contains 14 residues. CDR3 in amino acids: CASSLVGRPYEQYF. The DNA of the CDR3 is TGTGCCAGCAGCTTAGTGGGACGGCCCTACGAGCAGTACTTC.

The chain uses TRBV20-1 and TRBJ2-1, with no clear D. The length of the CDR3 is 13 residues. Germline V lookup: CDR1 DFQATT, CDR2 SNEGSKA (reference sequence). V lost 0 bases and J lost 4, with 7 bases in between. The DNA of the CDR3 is TGCAGTGCTAGAGATGGAACGTACAATGAGCAGTTCTTC. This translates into CSARDGTYNEQFF.

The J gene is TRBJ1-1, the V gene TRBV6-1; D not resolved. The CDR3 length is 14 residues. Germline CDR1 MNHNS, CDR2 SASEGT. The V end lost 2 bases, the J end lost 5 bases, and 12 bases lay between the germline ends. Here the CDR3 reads CASSELGSGTEAFF. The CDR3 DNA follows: TGTGCCAGCAGTGAATTGGGGAGTGGTACTGAAGCTTTCTTT.

The CDR3 DNA is TGTGCCAGCAGCGCAGGGGGGGGGAGTAACTCCTACGAGCAGTACTTC. This translates into CASSAGGGSNSYEQYF. The J gene is TRBJ2-7, the V gene TRBV9; perhaps D is TRBD1 or TRBD2 (7 bases each). This CDR3 is built from 16 residues. Trimming shortened V by 3 bases and J by 0 bases, and 16 bases separated the two germline ends. CDR1 SGDLS and CDR2 YYNGEE come from the germline V gene. The entire variable domain, with the rest obtained from reference TRBV9 and TRBJ2-7, is as follows: DSGVTQTPKHLITATGQRVTLRCSPRSGDLSVYWYQQSLDQGLQFLIQYYNGEERAKGNILERFSAQQFPDLHSELNLSSLELGDSALYFCASSAGGGSNSYEQYFGPGTRLTVT.

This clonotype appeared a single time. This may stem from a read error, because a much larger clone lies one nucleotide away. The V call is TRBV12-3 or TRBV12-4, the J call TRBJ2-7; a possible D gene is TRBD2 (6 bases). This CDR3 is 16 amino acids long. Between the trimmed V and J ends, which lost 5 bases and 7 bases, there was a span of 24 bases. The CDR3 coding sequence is TGTGCCAGCAGTGCACCCCGGGACTCACCCTACAATGAGCAGTACTTC. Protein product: CASSAPRDSPYNEQYF.

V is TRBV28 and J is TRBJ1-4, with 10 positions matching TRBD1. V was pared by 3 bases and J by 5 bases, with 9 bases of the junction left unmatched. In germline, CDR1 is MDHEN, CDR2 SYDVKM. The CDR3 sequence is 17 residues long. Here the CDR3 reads CASSLDRGLSLNEKLFF. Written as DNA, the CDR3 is TGTGCCAGCAGTTTGGACAGGGGGTTGTCCCTAAATGAAAAACTGTTTTTT. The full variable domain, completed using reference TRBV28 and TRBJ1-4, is DVKVTQSSRYLVKRTGEKVFLECVQDMDHENMFWYRQDPGLGLRLIYFSYDVKMKEKGDIPEGYSVSREKKERFSLILESASTNQTSMYLCASSLDRGLSLNEKLFFGSGTQLSVL.

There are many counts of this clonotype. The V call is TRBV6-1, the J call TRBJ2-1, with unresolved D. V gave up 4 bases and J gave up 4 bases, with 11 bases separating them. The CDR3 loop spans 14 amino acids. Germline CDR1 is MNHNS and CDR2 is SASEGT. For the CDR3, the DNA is TGTGCCAGCAGTGCCCCCCCCCATTACAATGAGCAGTTCTTC. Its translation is CASSAPPHYNEQFF.

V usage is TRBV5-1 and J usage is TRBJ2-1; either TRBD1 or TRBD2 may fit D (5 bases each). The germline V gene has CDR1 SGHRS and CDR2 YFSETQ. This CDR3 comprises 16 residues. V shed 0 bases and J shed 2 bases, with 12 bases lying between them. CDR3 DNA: TGCGCCAGCAGCTTGGACACGGGGCTAACCTACAATGAGCAGTTCTTC. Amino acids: CASSLDTGLTYNEQFF.

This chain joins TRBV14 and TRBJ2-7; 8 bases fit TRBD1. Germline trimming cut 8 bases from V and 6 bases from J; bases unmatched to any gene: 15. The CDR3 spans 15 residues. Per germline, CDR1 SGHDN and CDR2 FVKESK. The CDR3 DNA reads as TGTGCCAGCGCCACCGGGACAGGCCCATCGTTCGAGCAGTACTTC. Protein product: CASATGTGPSFEQYF.

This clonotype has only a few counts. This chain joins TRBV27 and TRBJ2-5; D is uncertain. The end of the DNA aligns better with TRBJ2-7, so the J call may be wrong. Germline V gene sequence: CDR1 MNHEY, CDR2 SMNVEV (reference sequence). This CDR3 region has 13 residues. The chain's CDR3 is CASSLSDRYEQYF. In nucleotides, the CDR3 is TGTGCCAGCAGTTTATCGGACCGGTACGAGCAGTACTTC.

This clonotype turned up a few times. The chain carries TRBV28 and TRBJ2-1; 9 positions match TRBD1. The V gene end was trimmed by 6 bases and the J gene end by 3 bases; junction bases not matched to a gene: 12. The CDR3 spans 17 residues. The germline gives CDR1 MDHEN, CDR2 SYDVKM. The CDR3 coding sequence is TGTGCCAGCAGCCCATCATGGGGACAGGGCAACTACAATGAGCAGTTCTTC. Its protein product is CASSPSWGQGNYNEQFF.

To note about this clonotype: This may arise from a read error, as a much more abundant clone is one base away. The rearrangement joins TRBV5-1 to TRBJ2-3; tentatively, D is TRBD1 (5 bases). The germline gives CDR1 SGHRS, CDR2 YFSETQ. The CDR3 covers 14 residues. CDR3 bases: TGCGCCAGCAGCTTGGGAGTGGGCACAGGTACGCAGTATTTT. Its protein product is CASSLGVGTGTQYF.

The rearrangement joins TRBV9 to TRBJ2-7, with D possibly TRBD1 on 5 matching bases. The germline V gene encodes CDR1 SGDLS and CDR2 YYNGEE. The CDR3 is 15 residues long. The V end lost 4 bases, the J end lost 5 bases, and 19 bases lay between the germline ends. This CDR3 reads CASSPWRAGWHEQYF. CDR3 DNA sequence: TGTGCCAGCAGCCCCTGGAGAGCAGGGTGGCACGAGCAGTACTTC.

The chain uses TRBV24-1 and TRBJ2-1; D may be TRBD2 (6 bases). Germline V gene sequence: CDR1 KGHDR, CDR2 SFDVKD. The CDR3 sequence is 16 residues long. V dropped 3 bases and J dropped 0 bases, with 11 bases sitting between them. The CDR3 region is CATSDTTSFSYNEQFF. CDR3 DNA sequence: TGTGCCACCAGTGATACCACTAGCTTCTCCTACAATGAGCAGTTCTTC.

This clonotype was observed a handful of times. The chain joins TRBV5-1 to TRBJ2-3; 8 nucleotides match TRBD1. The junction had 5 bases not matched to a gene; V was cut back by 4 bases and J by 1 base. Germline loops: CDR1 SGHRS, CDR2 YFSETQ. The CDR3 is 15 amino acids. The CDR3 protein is CASSIEGQGTDTQYF. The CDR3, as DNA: TGCGCCAGCAGCATCGAGGGACAGGGCACAGATACGCAGTATTTT.

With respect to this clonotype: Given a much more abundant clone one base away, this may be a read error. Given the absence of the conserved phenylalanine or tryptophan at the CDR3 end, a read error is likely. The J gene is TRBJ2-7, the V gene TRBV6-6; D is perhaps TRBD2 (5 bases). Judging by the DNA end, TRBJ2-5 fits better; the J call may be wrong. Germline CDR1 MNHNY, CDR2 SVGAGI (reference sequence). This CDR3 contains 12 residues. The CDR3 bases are TGTGCCAGCAAATCGGGGTTCGAGACCCAGTACTTA. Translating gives CASKSGFETQYL.

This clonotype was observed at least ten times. The CDR3 sequence is CASSSPLGTDPYEQYF. CDR3 in DNA: TGTGCCAGCAGCTCCCCGCTCGGGACAGATCCCTACGAGCAGTACTTC. The rearrangement uses TRBV11-2 and TRBJ2-7; 7 nucleotides line up with TRBD1. The CDR3 covers 16 residues. Germline CDR1 SGHAT, CDR2 FQNNGV. The V gene end was trimmed by 4 bases and the J gene end by 2 bases; junction bases not matched to a gene: 11.